Sequencing of this T cell receptor (beta chain) was carried out in a study of blood T cell repertoires in COVID-19. The CDR3 is made up of 12 amino acids. CDR1 is KGHSH, CDR2 LQKENI, per germline. The V and J ends lost 3 bases and 5 bases respectively, with 8 bases between them. TCRdb keeps only in-frame clones here, not all; method: immunoSEQ multiplex PCR. Of 200,000 to 300,000 clones listed, 84% are singletons. The sequence was collected from a man between 45 and 60 years old with acute or convalescent COVID-19. This chain connects TRBV18 to TRBJ2-7; no definite D call. Sequenced sample: peripheral blood. CDR3 DNA sequence: TGTGCCAGCTCACCCCCCGAGGACGAGCAGTACTTC. It is translated as CASSPPEDEQYF.